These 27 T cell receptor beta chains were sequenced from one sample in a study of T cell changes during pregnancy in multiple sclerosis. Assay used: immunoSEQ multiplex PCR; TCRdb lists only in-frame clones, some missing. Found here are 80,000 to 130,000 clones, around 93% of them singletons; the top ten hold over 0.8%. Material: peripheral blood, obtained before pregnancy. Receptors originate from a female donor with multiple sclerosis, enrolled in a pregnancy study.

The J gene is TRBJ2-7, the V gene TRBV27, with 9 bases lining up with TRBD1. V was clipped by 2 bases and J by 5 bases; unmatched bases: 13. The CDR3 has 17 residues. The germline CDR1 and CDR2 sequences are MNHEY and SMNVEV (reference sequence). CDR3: CASSLGFGTGLVHEQYF. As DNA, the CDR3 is TGTGCCAGCAGTTTAGGGTTCGGGACAGGGCTGGTCCACGAGCAGTACTTC.

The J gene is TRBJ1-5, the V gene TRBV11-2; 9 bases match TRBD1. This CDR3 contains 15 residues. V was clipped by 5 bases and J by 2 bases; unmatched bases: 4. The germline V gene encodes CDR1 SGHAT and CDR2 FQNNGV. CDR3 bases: TGTGCCAGCAGCCTAGGGGACAGGGGCAATCAGCCCCAGCATTTT. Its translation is CASSLGDRGNQPQHF.

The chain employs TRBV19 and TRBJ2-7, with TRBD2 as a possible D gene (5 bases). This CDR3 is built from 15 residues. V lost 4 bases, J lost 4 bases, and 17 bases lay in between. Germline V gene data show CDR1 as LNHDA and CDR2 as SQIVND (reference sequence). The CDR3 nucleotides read TGTGCCAGTAGTAGGGGAGAGGGATTGGTATACGAGCAGTACTTC. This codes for CASSRGEGLVYEQYF.

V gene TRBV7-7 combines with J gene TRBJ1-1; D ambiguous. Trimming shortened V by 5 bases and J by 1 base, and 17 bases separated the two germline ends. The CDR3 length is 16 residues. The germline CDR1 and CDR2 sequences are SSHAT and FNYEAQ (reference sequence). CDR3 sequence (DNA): TGTGCCAGCAGCCCCAGACCAAGACACCCGAACACTGAAGCTTTCTTT. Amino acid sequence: CASSPRPRHPNTEAFF.

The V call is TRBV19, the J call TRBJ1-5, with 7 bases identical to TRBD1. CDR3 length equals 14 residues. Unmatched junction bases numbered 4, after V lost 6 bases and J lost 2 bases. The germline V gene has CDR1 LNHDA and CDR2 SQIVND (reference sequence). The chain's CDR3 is CASRGQFGNQPQHF. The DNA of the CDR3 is TGTGCCAGTAGGGGACAGTTCGGCAATCAGCCCCAGCATTTT. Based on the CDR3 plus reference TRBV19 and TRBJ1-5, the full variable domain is DGGITQSPKYLFRKEGQNVTLSCEQNLNHDAMYWYRQDPGQGLRLIYYSQIVNDFQKGDIAEGYSVSREKKESFPLTVTSAQKNPTAFYLCASRGQFGNQPQHFGDGTRLSIL.

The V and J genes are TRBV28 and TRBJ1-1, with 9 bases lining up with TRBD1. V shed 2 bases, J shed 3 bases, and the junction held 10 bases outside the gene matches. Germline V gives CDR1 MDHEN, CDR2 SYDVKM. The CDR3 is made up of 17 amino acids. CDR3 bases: TGTGCCAGCAGTTTACCCCGGGACAGGGATACCTACACTGAAGCTTTCTTT. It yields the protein CASSLPRDRDTYTEAFF.

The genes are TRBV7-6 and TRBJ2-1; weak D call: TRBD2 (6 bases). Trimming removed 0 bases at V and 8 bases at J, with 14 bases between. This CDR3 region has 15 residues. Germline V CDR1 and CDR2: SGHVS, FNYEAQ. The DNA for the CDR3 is TGTGCCAGCAGCTTAGCGCGGGGCCACCTCCATGAGCAGTTCTTC. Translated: CASSLARGHLHEQFF.

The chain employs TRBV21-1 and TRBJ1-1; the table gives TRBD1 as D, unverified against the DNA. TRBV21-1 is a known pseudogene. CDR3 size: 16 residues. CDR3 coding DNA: TGTGCCAGCAGCAAAGAGGATAAGGGGCAGAACACTGAAGCTTTCTTT. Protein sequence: CASSKEDKGQNTEAFF.

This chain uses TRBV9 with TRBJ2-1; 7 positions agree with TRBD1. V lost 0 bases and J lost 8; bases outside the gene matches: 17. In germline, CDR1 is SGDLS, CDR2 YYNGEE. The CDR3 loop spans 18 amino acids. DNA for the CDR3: TGTGCCAGCAGCGTAGGTGTGACAGGGCGACCCGGGATCGATGAGCAGTTCTTC. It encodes CASSVGVTGRPGIDEQFF.

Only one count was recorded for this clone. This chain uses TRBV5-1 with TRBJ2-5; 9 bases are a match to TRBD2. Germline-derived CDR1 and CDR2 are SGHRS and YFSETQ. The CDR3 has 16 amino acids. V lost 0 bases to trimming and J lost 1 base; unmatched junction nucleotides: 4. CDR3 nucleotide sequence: TGCGCCAGCAGCTTGGTAGCGGGGGCCCCCCAAGAGACCCAGTACTTC. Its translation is CASSLVAGAPQETQYF.

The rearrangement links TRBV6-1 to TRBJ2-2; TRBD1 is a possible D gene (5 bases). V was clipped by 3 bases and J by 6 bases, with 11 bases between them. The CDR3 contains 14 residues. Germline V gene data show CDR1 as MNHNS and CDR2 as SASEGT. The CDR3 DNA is TGTGCCAGCAGTGATCAGACAGTCTCCGGGGAGCTGTTTTTT. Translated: CASSDQTVSGELFF.

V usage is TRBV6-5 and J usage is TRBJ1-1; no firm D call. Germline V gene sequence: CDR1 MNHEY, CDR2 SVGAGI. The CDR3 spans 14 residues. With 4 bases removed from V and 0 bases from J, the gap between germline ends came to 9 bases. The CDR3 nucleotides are TGTGCCAGCAGTTTCTTAGACATGAACACTGAAGCTTTCTTT. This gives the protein CASSFLDMNTEAFF.

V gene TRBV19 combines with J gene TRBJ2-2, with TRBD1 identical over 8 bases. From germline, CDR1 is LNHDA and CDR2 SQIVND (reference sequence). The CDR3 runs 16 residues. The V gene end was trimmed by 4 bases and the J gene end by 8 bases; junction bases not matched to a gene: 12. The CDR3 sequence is CASSTRQGRIVGELFF. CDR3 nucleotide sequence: TGTGCCAGTAGTACACGACAGGGGAGGATTGTGGGGGAGCTGTTTTTT.

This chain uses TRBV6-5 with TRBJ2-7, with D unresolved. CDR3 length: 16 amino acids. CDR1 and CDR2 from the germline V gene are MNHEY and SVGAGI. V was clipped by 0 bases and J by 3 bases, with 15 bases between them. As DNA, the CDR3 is TGTGCCAGCAGTTACTCAAGCAGTCAGGTTGGCTACGAGCAGTACTTC. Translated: CASSYSSSQVGYEQYF.

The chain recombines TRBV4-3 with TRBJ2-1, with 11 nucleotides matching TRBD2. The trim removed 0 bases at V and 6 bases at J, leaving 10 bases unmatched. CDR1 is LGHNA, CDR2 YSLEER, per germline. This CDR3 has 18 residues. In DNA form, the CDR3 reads TGCGCCAGCAGCCAAGAACCCTCGGTAGCGGGAGGGGGCAATGAGCAGTTCTTC. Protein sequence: CASSQEPSVAGGGNEQFF.

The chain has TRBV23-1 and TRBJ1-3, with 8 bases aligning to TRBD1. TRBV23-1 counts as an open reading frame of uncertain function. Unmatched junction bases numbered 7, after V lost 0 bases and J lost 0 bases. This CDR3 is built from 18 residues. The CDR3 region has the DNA TGCGCCAGCAGTCAATCGGGTACAGGGGGTCTCTCTGGAAACACCATATATTTT. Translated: CASSQSGTGGLSGNTIYF.

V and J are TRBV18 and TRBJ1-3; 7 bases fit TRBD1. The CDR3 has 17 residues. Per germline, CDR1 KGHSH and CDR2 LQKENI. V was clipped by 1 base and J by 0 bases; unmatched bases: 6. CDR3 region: CASSPRDRAFSGNTIYF. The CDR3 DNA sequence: TGTGCCAGCTCACCACGGGACAGAGCCTTCTCTGGAAACACCATATATTTT. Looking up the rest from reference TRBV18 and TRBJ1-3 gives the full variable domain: NAGVMQNPRHLVRRRGQEARLRCSPMKGHSHVYWYRQLPEEGLKFMVYLQKENIIDESGMPKERFSAEFPKEGPSILRIQQVVRGDSAAYFCASSPRDRAFSGNTIYFGEGSWLTVV.

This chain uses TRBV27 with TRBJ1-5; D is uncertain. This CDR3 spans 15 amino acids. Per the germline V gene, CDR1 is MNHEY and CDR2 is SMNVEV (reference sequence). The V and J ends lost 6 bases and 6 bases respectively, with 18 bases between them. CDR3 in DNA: TGTGCCAGCAGCCGTCGCTTCTCTGCGGGTCAGCCCCAGCATTTT. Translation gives CASSRRFSAGQPQHF.

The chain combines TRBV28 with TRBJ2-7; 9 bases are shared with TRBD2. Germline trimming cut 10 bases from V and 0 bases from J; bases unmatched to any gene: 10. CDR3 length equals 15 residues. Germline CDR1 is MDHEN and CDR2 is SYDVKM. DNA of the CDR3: TGTGCCACTAGCCCGTATAGCGGGAGCTCCTACGAGCAGTACTTC. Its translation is CATSPYSGSSYEQYF. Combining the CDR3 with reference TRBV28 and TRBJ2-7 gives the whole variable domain DVKVTQSSRYLVKRTGEKVFLECVQDMDHENMFWYRQDPGLGLRLIYFSYDVKMKEKGDIPEGYSVSREKKERFSLILESASTNQTSMYLCATSPYSGSSYEQYFGPGTRLTVT.

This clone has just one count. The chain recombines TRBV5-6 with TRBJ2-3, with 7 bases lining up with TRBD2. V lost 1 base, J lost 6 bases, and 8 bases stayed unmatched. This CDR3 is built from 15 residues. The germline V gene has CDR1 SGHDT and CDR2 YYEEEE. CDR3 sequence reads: CASSLTAGARDTQYF. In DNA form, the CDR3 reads TGTGCCAGCAGCTTGACGGCGGGAGCTCGGGATACGCAGTATTTT. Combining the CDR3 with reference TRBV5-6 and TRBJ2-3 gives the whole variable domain DAGVTQSPTHLIKTRGQQVTLRCSPKSGHDTVSWYQQALGQGPQFIFQYYEEEERQRGNFPDRFSGHQFPNYSSELNVNALLLGDSALYLCASSLTAGARDTQYFGPGTRLTVL.

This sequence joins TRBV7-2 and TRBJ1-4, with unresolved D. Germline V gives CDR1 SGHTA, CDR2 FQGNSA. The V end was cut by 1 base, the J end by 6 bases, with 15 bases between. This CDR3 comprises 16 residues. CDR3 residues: CASSLVVLAVDEKLFF. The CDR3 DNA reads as TGTGCCAGCAGCTTAGTAGTCTTGGCGGTGGATGAAAAACTGTTTTTT.

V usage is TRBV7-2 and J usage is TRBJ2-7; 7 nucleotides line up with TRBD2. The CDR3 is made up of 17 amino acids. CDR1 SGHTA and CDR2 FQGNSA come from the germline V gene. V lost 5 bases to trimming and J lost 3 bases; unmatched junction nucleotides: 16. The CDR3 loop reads CASSPLPSGTALYEQYF. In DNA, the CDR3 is TGTGCCAGCAGCCCGCTGCCGAGCGGGACCGCCCTCTACGAGCAGTACTTC.

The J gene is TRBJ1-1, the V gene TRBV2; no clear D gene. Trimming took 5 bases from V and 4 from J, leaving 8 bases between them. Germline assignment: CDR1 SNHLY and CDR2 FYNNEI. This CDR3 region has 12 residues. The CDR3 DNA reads TGTGCCAGCAGTTTGAGGGTCACTGAAGCTTTCTTT. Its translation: CASSLRVTEAFF.

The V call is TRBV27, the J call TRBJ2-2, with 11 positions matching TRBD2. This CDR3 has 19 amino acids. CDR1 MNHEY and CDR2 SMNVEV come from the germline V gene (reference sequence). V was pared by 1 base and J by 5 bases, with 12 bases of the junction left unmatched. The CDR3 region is CASSLYLPGTSGLTGELFF. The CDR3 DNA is TGTGCCAGCAGTTTATACCTCCCTGGGACTAGCGGCTTAACCGGGGAGCTGTTTTTT.

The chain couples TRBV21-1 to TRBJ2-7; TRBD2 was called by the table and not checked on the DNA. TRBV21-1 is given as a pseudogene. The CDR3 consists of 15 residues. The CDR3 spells CASGSLGTNPYEQYF. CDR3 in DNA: TGTGCCAGCGGTTCTTTAGGGACTAATCCCTACGAGCAGTACTTC.

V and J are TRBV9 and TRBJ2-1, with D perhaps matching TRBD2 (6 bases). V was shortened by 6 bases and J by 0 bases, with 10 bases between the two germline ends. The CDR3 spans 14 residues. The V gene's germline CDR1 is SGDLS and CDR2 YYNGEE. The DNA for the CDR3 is TGTGCCAGCACCGGGGGTAGCTCCTACAATGAGCAGTTCTTC. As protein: CASTGGSSYNEQFF.

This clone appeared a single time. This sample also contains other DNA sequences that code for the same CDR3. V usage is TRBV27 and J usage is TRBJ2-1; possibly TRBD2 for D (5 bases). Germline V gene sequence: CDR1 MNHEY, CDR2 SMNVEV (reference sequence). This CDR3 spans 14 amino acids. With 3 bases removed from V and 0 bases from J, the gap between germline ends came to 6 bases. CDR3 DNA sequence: TGTGCCAGCAGTTTGGGGAGCTCCTACAATGAGCAGTTCTTC. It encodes CASSLGSSYNEQFF.